What follows are 26 T cell receptor beta chains derived from one specimen sequenced in a study of blood T cell repertoires in COVID-19. Measured with immunoSEQ multiplex PCR; TCRdb has only the in-frame clones, and not every one. The sample shows about 370,000 clones, 85% to 90% of them seen only once. The sample comprised PBMCs or T cells enriched from blood (not recorded which). These TCRs come from a woman aged 25 to 45 who had recovered from COVID-19.

Comments on this clone: This specimen includes other DNA sequences encoding the same CDR3. This rearrangement joins TRBV9 to TRBJ1-6, with D possibly TRBD1 on 5 matching bases. Trimming pared 0 bases from V and 10 bases from J, leaving 14 bases between. CDR3 length: 15 residues. In germline, CDR1 is SGDLS, CDR2 YYNGEE. For the CDR3, the DNA is TGTGCCAGCAGCGTAGATGGTCAGGGAAACTCACCCCTCCACTTT. As protein: CASSVDGQGNSPLHF.

This chain joins TRBV28 and TRBJ2-3; D gene unclear. CDR1 and CDR2 (germline): MDHEN, SYDVKM. V dropped 10 bases and J dropped 3 bases, with 11 bases sitting between them. This CDR3 has 12 amino acids. CDR3 DNA sequence: TGTGCCACCAGCGAAGAGACAGATACGCAGTATTTT. It translates to CATSEETDTQYF.

In its sample, this clone was seen a few times. The chain links TRBV28 to TRBJ1-2, with D possibly being TRBD1 (6 bases). The CDR3 is made up of 12 amino acids. Germline V gives CDR1 MDHEN, CDR2 SYDVKM. The V end lost 6 bases, the J end lost 4 bases, and 9 bases lay between the germline ends. CDR3 sequence: CASRTGIYGYTF. As DNA, the CDR3 is TGTGCCAGCAGAACAGGGATCTATGGCTACACCTTC.

The chain combines TRBV30 with TRBJ2-3; unclear D gene. The length of the CDR3 is 12 residues. V shed 2 bases and J shed 0 bases, with 3 bases lying between them. Germline-derived CDR1 and CDR2 are GTSNPN and SVGIG (reference sequence). DNA of the CDR3: TGTGCCTGGAGTCAGAGCACAGATACGCAGTATTTT. It translates to CAWSQSTDTQYF.

The chain has TRBV20-1 and TRBJ2-1, with 11 positions matching TRBD2. The ends lost 3 bases at V and 0 bases at J; junction bases unmatched: 4. The CDR3 length is 16 residues. Germline values: CDR1 DFQATT, CDR2 SNEGSKA (reference sequence). Here the CDR3 reads CSASPTSGNSYNEQFF. The CDR3 DNA reads TGCAGTGCTAGTCCGACTAGCGGGAACTCCTACAATGAGCAGTTCTTC.

The chain carries TRBV7-9 and TRBJ2-7, with a tentative D call TRBD1 (5 bases). Trimming took off 3 bases at V and 2 bases at J, with 8 bases between the two ends. This CDR3 has 13 amino acids. Per germline, CDR1 SEHNR and CDR2 FQNEAQ (reference sequence). In DNA, the CDR3 is TGTGCCAGCAGCTTTCCAGGGACCTACGAGCAGTACTTC. This codes for CASSFPGTYEQYF.

With respect to this clone: The same CDR3 arises from other DNA sequences in this sample as well. V and J are TRBV3-1 (or the pseudogene TRBV3-2) and TRBJ1-2; D call uncertain. CDR1 LGHDT and CDR2 YNNKEL come from the germline V gene (reference sequence). The CDR3 is 12 residues long. V was shortened by 4 bases and J by 8 bases, with 11 bases between the two germline ends. CDR3 nucleotide sequence: TGTGCCAGCAGCCCCCCCGGAGGAGGCTACACCTTC. Its protein is CASSPPGGGYTF.

The chain links TRBV10-2 to TRBJ2-7, with a possible D match to TRBD1 (5 bases). The V gene's germline CDR1 is WSHSY and CDR2 SAAADI. The CDR3 loop spans 13 amino acids. The germline V and J ends were trimmed by 5 bases and 3 bases, with 11 bases remaining between them. The CDR3 reads CASSSQGIYEQYF. The CDR3 region has the DNA TGCGCCAGCAGTAGTCAGGGAATCTACGAGCAGTACTTC.

The chain employs TRBV5-6 and TRBJ1-4, with TRBD1 identical over 10 bases. The CDR3 is made up of 14 amino acids. Germline CDR1 and CDR2: SGHDT and YYEEEE. V shed 3 bases and J 6 bases; nucleotides not matched to a gene: 2. CDR3 DNA: TGTGCCAGCAGCTCGGGACAGGGGTATGAAAAACTGTTTTTT. Translating it yields CASSSGQGYEKLFF.

The chain uses TRBV5-1 and TRBJ2-5; possibly TRBD2 for D (6 bases). Germline V lookup: CDR1 SGHRS, CDR2 YFSETQ. Trimming left V 3 bases short and J 2 bases short, with 11 bases between. The CDR3 sequence is 14 residues long. CDR3 sequence (DNA): TGCGCCAGCAGCTCCGGGACTCGACAAGAGACCCAGTACTTC. As protein: CASSSGTRQETQYF.

The rearrangement joins TRBV2 to TRBJ2-2; unclear D gene. The CDR3 is 13 amino acids. The germline V gene encodes CDR1 SNHLY and CDR2 FYNNEI. Trimming pared 3 bases from V and 5 bases from J, leaving 7 bases between. Here the CDR3 DNA reads TGTGCCAGCAGTGAGTCAGATACCGGGGAGCTGTTTTTT. Its protein product is CASSESDTGELFF.

The chain carries TRBV28 and TRBJ1-1; D unclear. The V end was cut by 6 bases, the J end by 0 bases, with 11 bases between. CDR3 size: 14 residues. Per germline, CDR1 MDHEN and CDR2 SYDVKM. Here the CDR3 reads CASRTMGVNTEAFF. CDR3 sequence (DNA): TGTGCCAGCAGGACAATGGGCGTGAACACTGAAGCTTTCTTT.

The V gene is TRBV7-9, the J gene TRBJ1-1; D may be TRBD1 (5 bases). With 1 base removed from V and 0 bases from J, the gap between germline ends came to 6 bases. Germline V lookup: CDR1 SEHNR, CDR2 FQNEAQ (reference sequence). The CDR3 runs to 14 residues. CDR3 loop: CASSLGGVNTEAFF. The CDR3 DNA reads as TGTGCCAGCAGCTTAGGGGGGGTGAACACTGAAGCTTTCTTT.

This clone is a singleton in its sample. This chain joins TRBV3-1 (or the pseudogene TRBV3-2) and TRBJ1-4; 7 positions match TRBD1. This CDR3 comprises 14 residues. V lost 4 bases, J lost 6 bases, and 5 bases stayed unmatched. Germline loops: CDR1 LGHDT, CDR2 YNNKEL (reference sequence). CDR3 bases: TGTGCCAGCAGCCGTAGGGGGCCTGATGAAAAACTGTTTTTT. Translating it yields CASSRRGPDEKLFF.

The V gene is TRBV2, the J gene TRBJ2-3; perhaps TRBD1 as D (6 bases). The CDR3 is 14 amino acids. Trimming cost V 6 bases and J 1 base, with 11 bases left between them. The germline gives CDR1 SNHLY, CDR2 FYNNEI. The CDR3 region has the DNA TGTGCCAGCAGAAAGGACAGACGCACAGATACGCAGTATTTT. It is translated as CASRKDRRTDTQYF.

This chain joins TRBV5-1 and TRBJ1-2; D unresolved. V was pared by 1 base and J by 3 bases, with 19 bases between. The CDR3 is 17 residues long. The germline V gene encodes CDR1 SGHRS and CDR2 YFSETQ. This chain's CDR3 is CASSLYPWEGGDYGYTF. The CDR3 DNA is TGCGCCAGCAGCTTGTACCCATGGGAGGGTGGCGACTATGGCTACACCTTC.

V is TRBV7-9 and J is TRBJ1-1; no reliable D call. The CDR3 is 15 residues long. V was trimmed by 3 bases and J by 4 bases, leaving 15 bases between them. Per germline, CDR1 SEHNR and CDR2 FQNEAQ (reference sequence). The CDR3 DNA is TGTGCCAGCAGCTTCCTTGACCGGGTGTCCACTGAAGCTTTCTTT. It translates to CASSFLDRVSTEAFF.

The chain combines TRBV6-6 with TRBJ1-1, with TRBD1 as a possible D gene (5 bases). The CDR3 has 13 amino acids. Germline CDR1 is MNHNY and CDR2 is SVGAGI (reference sequence). V was cut by 5 bases and J by 7 bases, with 14 bases left in between. The CDR3 spells CASSLVREVEAFF. The CDR3 nucleotides are TGTGCCAGCAGTCTTGTCAGGGAAGTTGAAGCTTTCTTT.

This chain links TRBV4-1 with TRBJ2-5; 7 bases align to TRBD2. The CDR3 is 15 residues long. CDR1 is MGHRA, CDR2 YSYEKL, per germline. V lost 0 bases to trimming and J lost 5 bases; unmatched junction nucleotides: 6. CDR3 nucleotide sequence: TGCGCCAGCAGCCAAGACTGGGAGGGTAGCGAGACCCAGTACTTC. Translating gives CASSQDWEGSETQYF.

The J gene is TRBJ2-7, the V gene TRBV6-5; TRBD1 might be the D (6 bases). Deletions cut 1 base from V and 3 bases from J, with 10 bases between. This CDR3 is built from 14 residues. CDR1 is MNHEY, CDR2 SVGAGI, per germline. The CDR3 DNA is TGTGCCAGCAGTTACTACTGGACAGACTACGAGCAGTACTTC. Protein product: CASSYYWTDYEQYF.

The J gene is TRBJ2-2, the V gene TRBV27; possible D gene TRBD2, 5 bases. The CDR3 runs 16 residues. CDR1 and CDR2 (germline): MNHEY, SMNVEV (reference sequence). Trimming took off 10 bases at V and 0 bases at J, with 18 bases between the two ends. As DNA, the CDR3 is TGTGCCACTGGACGGGGAGACTCCACGAACACCGGGGAGCTGTTTTTT. Its translation: CATGRGDSTNTGELFF.

The gene calls are TRBV11-3 and TRBJ2-7; 7 bases fit TRBD2. The length of the CDR3 is 13 residues. With 3 bases clipped from V and 6 bases from J, the junction kept 5 bases outside the gene matches. The germline CDR1 and CDR2 sequences are SGHNT and YENEEA. Here the CDR3 DNA reads TGTGCCAGCAGCTTCACGGGGGGATCCGAGCAGTACTTC. Translating it yields CASSFTGGSEQYF. Looking up the rest from reference TRBV11-3 and TRBJ2-7 gives the full variable domain: EAGVVQSPRYKIIEKKQPVAFWCNPISGHNTLYWYLQNLGQGPELLIRYENEEAVDDSQLPKDRFSAERLKGVDSTLKIQPAELGDSAVYLCASSFTGGSEQYFGPGTRLTVT.

The rearrangement joins TRBV5-4 to TRBJ2-5; D is perhaps TRBD2 (7 bases). V lost 7 bases and J 5 bases, leaving 12 bases between the germline ends. Looked up from germline, CDR1 is SGHNT and CDR2 is YYREEE (reference sequence). This CDR3 spans 12 amino acids. The DNA for the CDR3 is TGTGCCAGCGGCGGGGGCCGGGAGACCCAGTACTTC. Its translation is CASGGGRETQYF. The complete variable domain, with remaining parts taken from reference TRBV5-4 and TRBJ2-5, reads ETGVTQSPTHLIKTRGQQVTLRCSSQSGHNTVSWYQQALGQGPQFIFQYYREEENGRGNFPPRFSGLQFPNYSSELNVNALELDDSALYLCASGGGRETQYFGPGTRLLVL.

The V and J genes are TRBV9 and TRBJ1-1; D may be TRBD1 (6 bases). CDR1 and CDR2 (germline): SGDLS, YYNGEE. The CDR3 loop spans 14 amino acids. The germline V and J ends were trimmed by 2 bases and 4 bases, with 12 bases remaining between them. The chain's CDR3 is CASSVYRESTEAFF. CDR3 sequence (DNA): TGTGCCAGCAGCGTCTACAGGGAGTCCACTGAAGCTTTCTTT.

This chain joins TRBV5-1 and TRBJ1-4, with D perhaps TRBD1 (6 bases). The germline V and J ends were trimmed by 4 bases and 7 bases, with 20 bases remaining between them. CDR3 length: 16 amino acids. Germline V gene data show CDR1 as SGHRS and CDR2 as YFSETQ. The CDR3 here is CASSLSGGRPSEKLFF. In DNA, the CDR3 is TGCGCCAGCAGCCTCTCGGGGGGGCGACCTAGTGAAAAACTGTTTTTT.

CDR3 bases: TGCGCCAGAAATACTTTAGACCCTCCCGGGAGCCCCAACTATGGCTACACCTTC. Its protein product is CARNTLDPPGSPNYGYTF. J is TRBJ1-2 and V is TRBV10-1; D uncertain. The CDR3 has 18 residues. The germline V gene has CDR1 WNHNN and CDR2 SYGVQD (reference sequence). V lost 9 bases, J lost 2 bases, and 28 bases lay in between.